The T cell receptor beta chain described here comes from a study of long-term antiretroviral therapy in people with HIV. Overall study: The oldest samples precede the 2015 immediate-ART recommendation by about a decade. General study findings and limits: Adherence to ART, viral resistance and therapy changes lacked any data.

Survey-level resolution applied to immunoSEQ assay v3.0. Sequencing was directed toward about 35,000-50,000 T-cell genomes in each sample. Profiled with immunoSEQ multiplex PCR; TCRdb holds only in-frame clones, not every one. This sample has roughly 25,000 clones, with around four fifths found just once. On this clone itself: Antigen specificity is unknown.

V lost 4 bases, J lost 0 bases, and 7 bases stayed unmatched. The CDR3 runs 16 residues. Per germline, CDR1 MGHRA and CDR2 YSYEKL. Here the sequenced sample was unsorted PBMCs, taken 0.4 years after starting antiretroviral therapy. The sequence was obtained from a man aged 50 to 60 with HIV. V usage is TRBV4-1 and J usage is TRBJ2-3; 7 nucleotides align to TRBD2. The CDR3 region is CASSLAGRASTDTQYF. In nucleotides, the CDR3 is TGCGCCAGCAGCCTTGCAGGGAGGGCGAGCACAGATACGCAGTATTTT.